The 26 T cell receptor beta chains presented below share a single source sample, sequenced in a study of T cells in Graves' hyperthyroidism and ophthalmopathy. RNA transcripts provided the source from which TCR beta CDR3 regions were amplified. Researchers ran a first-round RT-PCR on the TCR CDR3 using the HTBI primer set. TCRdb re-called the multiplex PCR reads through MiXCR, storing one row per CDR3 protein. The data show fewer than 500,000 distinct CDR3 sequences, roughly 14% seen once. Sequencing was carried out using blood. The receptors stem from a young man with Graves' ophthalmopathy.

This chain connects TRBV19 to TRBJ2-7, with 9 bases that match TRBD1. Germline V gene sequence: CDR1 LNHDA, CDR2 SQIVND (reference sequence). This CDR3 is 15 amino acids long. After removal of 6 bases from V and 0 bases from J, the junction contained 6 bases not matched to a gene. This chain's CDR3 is CASSSGTGYSYEQYF. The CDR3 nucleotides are TGTGCCAGTAGCTCCGGGACAGGGTACTCCTACGAGCAGTACTTC. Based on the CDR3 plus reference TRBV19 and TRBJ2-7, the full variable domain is DGGITQSPKYLFRKEGQNVTLSCEQNLNHDAMYWYRQDPGQGLRLIYYSQIVNDFQKGDIAEGYSVSREKKESFPLTVTSAQKNPTAFYLCASSSGTGYSYEQYFGPGTRLTVT.

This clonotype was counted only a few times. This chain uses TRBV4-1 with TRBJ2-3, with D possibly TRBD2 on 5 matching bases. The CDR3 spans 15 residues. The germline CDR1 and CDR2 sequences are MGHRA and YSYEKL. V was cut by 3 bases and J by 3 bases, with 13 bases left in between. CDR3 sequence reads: CASSQEDHYTDTQYF. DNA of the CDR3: TGCGCCAGCAGCCAGGAGGACCACTATACAGATACGCAGTATTTT.

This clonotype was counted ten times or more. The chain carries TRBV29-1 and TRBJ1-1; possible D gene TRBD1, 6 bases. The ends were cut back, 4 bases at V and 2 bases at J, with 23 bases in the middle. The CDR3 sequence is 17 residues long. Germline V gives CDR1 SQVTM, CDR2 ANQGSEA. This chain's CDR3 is CSVGGHVRGPLNTEAFF. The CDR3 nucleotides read TGCAGCGTTGGGGGGCACGTAAGGGGACCGCTCAACACTGAAGCTTTCTTT. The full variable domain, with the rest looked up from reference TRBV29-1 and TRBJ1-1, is SAVISQKPSRDICQRGTSLTIQCQVDSQVTMMFWYRQQPGQSLTLIATANQGSEATYESGFVIDKFPISRPNLTFSTLTVSNMSPEDSSIYLCSVGGHVRGPLNTEAFFGQGTRLTVV.

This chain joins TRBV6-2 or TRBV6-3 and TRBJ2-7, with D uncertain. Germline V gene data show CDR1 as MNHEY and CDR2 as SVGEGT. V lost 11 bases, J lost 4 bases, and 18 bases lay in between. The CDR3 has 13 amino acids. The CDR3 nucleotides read TGTGCCCACAGAGTGGACCAAGATTACGAGCAGTACTTC. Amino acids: CAHRVDQDYEQYF.

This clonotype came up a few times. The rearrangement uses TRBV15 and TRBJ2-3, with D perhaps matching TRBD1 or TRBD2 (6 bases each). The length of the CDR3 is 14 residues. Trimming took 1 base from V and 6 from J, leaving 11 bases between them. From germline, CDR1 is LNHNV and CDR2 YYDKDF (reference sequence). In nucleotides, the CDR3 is TGTGCCACCAGCAGAGTGGGGGGCGGGGATACGCAGTATTTT. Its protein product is CATSRVGGGDTQYF.

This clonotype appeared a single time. Written as DNA, the CDR3 is TGCGCCAGCAGCTACGGACTAGCGGAGACGGACACCGGGGAGCTGTTTTTT. Translating gives CASSYGLAETDTGELFF. The chain employs TRBV5-1 and TRBJ2-2, with TRBD2 matching 10 bases. Germline loops: CDR1 SGHRS, CDR2 YFSETQ. V trimming: 3 bases; J trimming: 3 bases; junction bases outside the gene matches: 8. CDR3 length: 17 amino acids. Filled out from reference TRBV5-1 and TRBJ2-2, the complete variable domain reads KAGVTQTPRYLIKTRGQQVTLSCSPISGHRSVSWYQQTPGQGLQFLFEYFSETQRNKGNFPGRFSGRQFSNSRSEMNVSTLELGDSALYLCASSYGLAETDTGELFFGEGSRLTVL.

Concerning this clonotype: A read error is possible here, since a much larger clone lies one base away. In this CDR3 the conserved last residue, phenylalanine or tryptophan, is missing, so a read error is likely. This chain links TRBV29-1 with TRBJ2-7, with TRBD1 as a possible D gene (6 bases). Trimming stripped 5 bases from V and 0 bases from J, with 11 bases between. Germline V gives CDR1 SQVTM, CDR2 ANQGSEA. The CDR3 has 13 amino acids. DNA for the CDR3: TGCAGCGTTAAGGACAGCTACTCCTACGAGCAGTACTCC. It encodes CSVKDSYSYEQYS.

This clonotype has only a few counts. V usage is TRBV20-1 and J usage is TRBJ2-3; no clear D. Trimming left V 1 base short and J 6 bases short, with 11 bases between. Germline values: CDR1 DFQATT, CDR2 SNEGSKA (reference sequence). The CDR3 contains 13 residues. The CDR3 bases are TGCAGTGCTAGAGCACCCCTCACGGATACGCAGTATTTT. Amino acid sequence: CSARAPLTDTQYF.

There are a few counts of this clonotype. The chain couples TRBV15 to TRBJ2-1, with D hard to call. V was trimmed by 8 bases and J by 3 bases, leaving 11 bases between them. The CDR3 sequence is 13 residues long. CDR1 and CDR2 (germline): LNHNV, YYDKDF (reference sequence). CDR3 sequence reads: CATRTSLYNEQFF. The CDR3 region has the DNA TGTGCCACCCGGACGAGCCTCTACAATGAGCAGTTCTTC.

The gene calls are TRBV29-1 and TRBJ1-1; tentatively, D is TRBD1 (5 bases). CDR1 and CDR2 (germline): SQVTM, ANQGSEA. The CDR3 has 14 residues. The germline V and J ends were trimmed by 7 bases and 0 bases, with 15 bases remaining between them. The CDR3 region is CSALWGGVNTEAFF. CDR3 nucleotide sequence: TGCAGCGCCCTCTGGGGGGGAGTGAACACTGAAGCTTTCTTT.

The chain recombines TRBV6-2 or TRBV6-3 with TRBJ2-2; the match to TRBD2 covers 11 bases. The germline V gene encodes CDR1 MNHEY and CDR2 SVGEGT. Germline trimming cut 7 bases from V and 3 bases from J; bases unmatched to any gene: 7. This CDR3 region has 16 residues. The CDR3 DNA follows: TGTGCCAGCAACAAGAGACTAGCGGGGTACACCGGGGAGCTGTTTTTT. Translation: CASNKRLAGYTGELFF.

The CDR3 loop is CSATVLSGSATTDTQYF. The CDR3 bases are TGCAGTGCTACAGTACTTAGCGGGAGTGCCACGACAGATACGCAGTATTTT. This chain connects TRBV20-1 to TRBJ2-3, with 9 positions matching TRBD2. The CDR3 runs to 17 residues. Germline values: CDR1 DFQATT, CDR2 SNEGSKA (reference sequence). V gave up 4 bases and J gave up 3 bases; unmatched junction bases: 14.

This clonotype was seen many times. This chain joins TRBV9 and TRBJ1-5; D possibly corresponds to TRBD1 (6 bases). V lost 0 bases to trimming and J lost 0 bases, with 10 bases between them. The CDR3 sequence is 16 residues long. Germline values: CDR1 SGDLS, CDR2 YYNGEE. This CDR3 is CASSVGGQNSNQPQHF. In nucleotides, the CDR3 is TGTGCCAGCAGCGTAGGGGGGCAGAATAGCAATCAGCCCCAGCATTTT.

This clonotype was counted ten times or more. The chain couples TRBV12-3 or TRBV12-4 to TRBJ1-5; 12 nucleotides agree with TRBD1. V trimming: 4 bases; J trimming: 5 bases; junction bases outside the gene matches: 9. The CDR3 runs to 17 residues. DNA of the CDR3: TGTGCCAGCAGTTCTAGCTGGGACAGGGGGCCGGATCAGCCCCAGCATTTT. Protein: CASSSSWDRGPDQPQHF.

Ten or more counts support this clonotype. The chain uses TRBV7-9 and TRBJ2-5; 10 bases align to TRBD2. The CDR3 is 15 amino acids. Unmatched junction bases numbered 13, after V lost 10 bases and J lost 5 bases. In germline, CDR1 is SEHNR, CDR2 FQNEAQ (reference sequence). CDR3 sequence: CAIRPSGGARETQYF. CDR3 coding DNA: TGTGCCATCCGCCCCAGCGGGGGGGCACGGGAGACCCAGTACTTC. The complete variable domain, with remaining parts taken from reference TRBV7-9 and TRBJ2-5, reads DTGVSQNPRHKITKRGQNVTFRCDPISEHNRLYWYRQTLGQGPEFLTYFQNEAQLEKSRLLSDRFSAERPKGSFSTLEIQRTEQGDSAMYLCAIRPSGGARETQYFGPGTRLLVL.

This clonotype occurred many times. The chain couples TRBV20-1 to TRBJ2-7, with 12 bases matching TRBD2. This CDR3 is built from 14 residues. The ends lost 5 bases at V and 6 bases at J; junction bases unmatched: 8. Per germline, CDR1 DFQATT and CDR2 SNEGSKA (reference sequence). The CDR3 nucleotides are TGCAGTGCTTCGTTGACTAGCGGGAGTACCGAGCAGTACTTC. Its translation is CSASLTSGSTEQYF.

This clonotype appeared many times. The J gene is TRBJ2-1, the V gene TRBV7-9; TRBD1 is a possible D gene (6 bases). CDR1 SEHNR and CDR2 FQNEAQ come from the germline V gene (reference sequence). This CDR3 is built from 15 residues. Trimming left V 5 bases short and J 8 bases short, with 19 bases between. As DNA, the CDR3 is TGTGCCAGCAGCAACGCGCAGGGGCAGTTTGATGAGCAGTTCTTC. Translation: CASSNAQGQFDEQFF. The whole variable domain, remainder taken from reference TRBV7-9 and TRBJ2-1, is DTGVSQNPRHKITKRGQNVTFRCDPISEHNRLYWYRQTLGQGPEFLTYFQNEAQLEKSRLLSDRFSAERPKGSFSTLEIQRTEQGDSAMYLCASSNAQGQFDEQFFGPGTRLTVL.

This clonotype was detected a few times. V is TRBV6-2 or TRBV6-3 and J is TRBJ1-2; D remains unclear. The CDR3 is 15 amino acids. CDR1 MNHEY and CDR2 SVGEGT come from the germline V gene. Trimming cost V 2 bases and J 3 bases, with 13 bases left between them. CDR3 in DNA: TGTGCCAGCAGTTACGCCGAAATGGTGGACTATGGCTACACCTTC. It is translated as CASSYAEMVDYGYTF.

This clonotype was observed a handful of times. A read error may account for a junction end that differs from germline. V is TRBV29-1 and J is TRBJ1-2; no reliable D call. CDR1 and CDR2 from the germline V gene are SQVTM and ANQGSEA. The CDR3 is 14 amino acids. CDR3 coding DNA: TGCGGCGTTGAGATTGAGTGGGCTAACTATGGCTACACCTTC. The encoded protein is CGVEIEWANYGYTF.

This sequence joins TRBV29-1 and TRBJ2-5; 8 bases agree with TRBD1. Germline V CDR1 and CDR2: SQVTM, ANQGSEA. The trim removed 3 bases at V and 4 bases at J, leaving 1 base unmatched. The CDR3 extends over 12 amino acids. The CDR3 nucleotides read TGCAGCGTTGATACAGGGGGAGAGACCCAGTACTTC. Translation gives CSVDTGGETQYF.

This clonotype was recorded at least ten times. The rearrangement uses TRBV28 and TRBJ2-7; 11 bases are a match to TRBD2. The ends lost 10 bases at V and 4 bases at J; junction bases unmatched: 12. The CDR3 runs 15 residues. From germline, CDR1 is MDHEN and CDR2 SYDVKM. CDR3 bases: TGTGCCACCCTCCCGACACTAGCGGGAGAATACGAGCAGTACTTC. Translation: CATLPTLAGEYEQYF. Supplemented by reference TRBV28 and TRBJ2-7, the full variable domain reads DVKVTQSSRYLVKRTGEKVFLECVQDMDHENMFWYRQDPGLGLRLIYFSYDVKMKEKGDIPEGYSVSREKKERFSLILESASTNQTSMYLCATLPTLAGEYEQYFGPGTRLTVT.

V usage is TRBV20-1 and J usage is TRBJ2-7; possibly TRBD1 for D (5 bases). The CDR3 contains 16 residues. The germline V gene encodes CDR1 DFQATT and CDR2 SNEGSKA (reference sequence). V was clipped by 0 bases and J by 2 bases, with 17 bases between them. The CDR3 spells CSAREVGWGRPYEQYF. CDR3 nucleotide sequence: TGCAGTGCTAGAGAGGTTGGGTGGGGCCGACCCTACGAGCAGTACTTC.

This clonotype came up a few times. The CDR3 sequence: CASSLGGADEKLFF. The CDR3 DNA sequence: TGTGCCAGCAGTTTGGGGGGCGCGGATGAAAAACTGTTTTTT. The rearrangement links TRBV28 to TRBJ1-4; the D gene is possibly TRBD1 (6 bases). CDR3 length: 14 amino acids. The germline V and J ends were trimmed by 3 bases and 6 bases, with 11 bases remaining between them. Germline V lookup: CDR1 MDHEN, CDR2 SYDVKM.

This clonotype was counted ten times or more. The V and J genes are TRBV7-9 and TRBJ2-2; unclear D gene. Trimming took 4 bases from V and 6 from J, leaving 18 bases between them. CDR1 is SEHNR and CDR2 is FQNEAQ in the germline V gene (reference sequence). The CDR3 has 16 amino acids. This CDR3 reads CASSSTVSLVAGELFF. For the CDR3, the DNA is TGTGCCAGCAGCTCAACCGTGTCGTTAGTAGCCGGGGAGCTGTTTTTT.

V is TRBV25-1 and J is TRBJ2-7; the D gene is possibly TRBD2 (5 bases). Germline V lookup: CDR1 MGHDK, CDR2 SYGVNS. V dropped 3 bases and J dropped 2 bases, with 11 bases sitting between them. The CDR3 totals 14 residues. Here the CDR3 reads CASSDWTGTYEQYF. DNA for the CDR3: TGTGCCAGCAGTGATTGGACCGGGACCTACGAGCAGTACTTC.

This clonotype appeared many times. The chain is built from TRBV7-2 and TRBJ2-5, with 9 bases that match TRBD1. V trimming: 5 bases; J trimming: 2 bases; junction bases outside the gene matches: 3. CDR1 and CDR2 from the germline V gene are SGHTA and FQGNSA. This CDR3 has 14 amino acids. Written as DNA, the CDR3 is TGTGCCAGCAGCACCGGGACAGGGCAAGAGACCCAGTACTTC. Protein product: CASSTGTGQETQYF. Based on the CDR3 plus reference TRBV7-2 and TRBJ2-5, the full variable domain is GAGVSQSPSNKVTEKGKDVELRCDPISGHTALYWYRQSLGQGLEFLIYFQGNSAPDKSGLPSDRFSAERTGGSVSTLTIQRTQQEDSAVYLCASSTGTGQETQYFGPGTRLLVL.